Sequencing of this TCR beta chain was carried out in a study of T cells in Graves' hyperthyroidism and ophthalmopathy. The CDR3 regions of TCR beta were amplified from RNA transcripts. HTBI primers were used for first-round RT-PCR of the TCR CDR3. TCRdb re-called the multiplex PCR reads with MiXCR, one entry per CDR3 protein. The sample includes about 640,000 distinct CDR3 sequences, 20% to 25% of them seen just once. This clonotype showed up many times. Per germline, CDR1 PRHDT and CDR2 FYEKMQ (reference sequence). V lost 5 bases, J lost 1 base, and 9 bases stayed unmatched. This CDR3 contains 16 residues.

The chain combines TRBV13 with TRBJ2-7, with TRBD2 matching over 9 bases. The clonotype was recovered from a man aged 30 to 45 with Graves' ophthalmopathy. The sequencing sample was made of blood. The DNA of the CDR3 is TGTGCCAGCAGCGGCCCAGGACTAGCGTTTTCCTACGAGCAGTACTTC. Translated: CASSGPGLAFSYEQYF.